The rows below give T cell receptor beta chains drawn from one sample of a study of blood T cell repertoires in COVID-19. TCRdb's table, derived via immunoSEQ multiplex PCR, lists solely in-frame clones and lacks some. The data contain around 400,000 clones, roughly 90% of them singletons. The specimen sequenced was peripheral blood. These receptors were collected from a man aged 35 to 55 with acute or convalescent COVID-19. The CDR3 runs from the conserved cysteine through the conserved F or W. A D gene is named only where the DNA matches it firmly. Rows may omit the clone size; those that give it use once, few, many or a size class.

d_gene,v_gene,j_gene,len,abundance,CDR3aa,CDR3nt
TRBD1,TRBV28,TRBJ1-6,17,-,CASSLRDSSSYNSPLHF,TGTGCCAGCAGTCTCCGGGACAGCAGCTCCTATAATTCACCCCTCCACTTT
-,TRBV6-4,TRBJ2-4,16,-,CASSTRQVGTKNIQYF,TGTGCCAGCAGTACTAGACAGGTTGGGACCAAAAACATTCAGTACTTC
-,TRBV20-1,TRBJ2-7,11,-,CSAQDSDEQYF,TGCAGTGCTCAGGACTCGGACGAGCAGTACTTC
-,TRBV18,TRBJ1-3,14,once,CASSPETGGNTIYF,TGTGCCAGCTCACCCGAAACAGGGGGAAACACCATATATTTT
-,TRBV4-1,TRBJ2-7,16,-,CASSQVVVGGNYEQYF,TGCGCCAGCAGCCAAGTTGTTGTAGGAGGGAACTACGAGCAGTACTTC
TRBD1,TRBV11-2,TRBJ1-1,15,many,CASSWRGTGRTEAFF,TGTGCCAGCAGCTGGAGGGGGACAGGGAGGACTGAAGCTTTCTTT
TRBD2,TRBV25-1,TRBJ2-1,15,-,CASSQILAGRNEQFF,TGTGCCAGCAGCCAGATACTAGCGGGACGGAATGAGCAGTTCTTC
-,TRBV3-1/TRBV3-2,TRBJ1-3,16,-,CASSQWTSRSGNTIYF,TGTGCCAGCAGCCAATGGACATCACGCTCTGGAAACACCATATATTTT
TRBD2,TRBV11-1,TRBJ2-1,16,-,CASSLAVAGGTNEQFF,TGTGCCAGCAGCTTAGCCGTCGCGGGAGGGACGAATGAGCAGTTCTTC
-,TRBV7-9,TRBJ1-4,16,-,CASSLVRDTTNEKLFF,TGTGCCAGCAGCTTAGTGAGGGATACAACTAATGAAAAACTGTTTTTT
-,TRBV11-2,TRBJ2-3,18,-,CASSLDLPRRGMADTQYF,TGTGCCAGCAGCTTAGATTTGCCCCGCCGAGGGATGGCAGATACGCAGTATTTT
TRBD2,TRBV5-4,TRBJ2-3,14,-,CASTSGGAEDTQYF,TGTGCCAGCACTAGCGGGGGGGCCGAGGATACGCAGTATTTT
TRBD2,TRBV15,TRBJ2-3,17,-,CATSRLTTPGGGDTQYF,TGTGCCACCAGCAGACTTACGACCCCGGGGGGGGGAGATACGCAGTATTTT
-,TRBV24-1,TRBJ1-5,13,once,CATSESGNQPQHF,TGTGCCACCAGTGAGAGCGGCAATCAGCCCCAGCATTTT
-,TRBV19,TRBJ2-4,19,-,CASSILVWQTPRGANIQYF,TGTGCCAGTAGTATTTTAGTGTGGCAGACCCCCCGTGGGGCTAACATTCAGTACTTC
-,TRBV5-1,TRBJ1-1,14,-,CASSRAGRNTEAFF,TGCGCCAGCAGCAGGGCGGGACGGAACACTGAAGCTTTCTTT
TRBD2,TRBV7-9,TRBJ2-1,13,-,CASSPPSGNEQFF,TGTGCCAGCAGCCCCCCTAGCGGGAATGAGCAGTTCTTC
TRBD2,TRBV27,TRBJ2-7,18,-,CASSPGLAGGYSSYEQYF,TGTGCCAGCAGTCCGGGACTAGCGGGGGGCTATAGCTCCTACGAGCAGTACTTC
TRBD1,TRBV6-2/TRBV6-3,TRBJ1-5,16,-,CASSYFGQGAGQPQHF,TGTGCCAGCAGTTACTTTGGACAGGGGGCAGGGCAGCCCCAGCATTTT
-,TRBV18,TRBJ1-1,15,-,CASSPSGGLKTEAFF,TGTGCCAGCTCACCGAGCGGGGGGCTTAAGACTGAAGCTTTCTTT
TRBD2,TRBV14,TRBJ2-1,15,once,CASSPSGVSYNEQFF,TGTGCCAGCAGCCCTAGCGGGGTCTCCTACAATGAGCAGTTCTTC
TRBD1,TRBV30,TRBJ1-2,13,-,CAWTPRQGSGYTF,TGTGCCTGGACCCCGCGACAGGGATCTGGCTACACCTTC
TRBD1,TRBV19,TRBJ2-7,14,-,CASSLGTGVYEQYF,TGTGCCAGTAGCCTTGGGACAGGGGTCTACGAGCAGTACTTC
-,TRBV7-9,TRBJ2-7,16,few,CASSLASRIDNYEQYF,TGTGCCAGCAGCTTAGCCTCCAGAATCGATAACTACGAGCAGTACTTC
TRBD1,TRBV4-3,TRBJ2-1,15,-,CASSQARDRNNEQFF,TGCGCCAGCAGCCAAGCCCGGGACAGAAACAATGAGCAGTTCTTC
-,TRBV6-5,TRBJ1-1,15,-,CASSSTQGGNTEAFF,TGTGCCAGCAGTTCCACTCAGGGAGGGAACACTGAAGCTTTCTTT
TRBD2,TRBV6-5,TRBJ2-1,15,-,CASSYWASGGSEQFF,TGTGCCAGCAGTTACTGGGCTAGCGGGGGCTCTGAGCAGTTCTTC
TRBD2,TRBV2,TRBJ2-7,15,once,CASRAPGLAGYEQYF,TGTGCCAGCAGAGCGCCGGGACTAGCTGGTTACGAGCAGTACTTC
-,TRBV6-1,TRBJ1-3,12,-,CASSISGNTIYF,TGTGCCAGCAGCATTTCTGGAAACACCATATATTTT
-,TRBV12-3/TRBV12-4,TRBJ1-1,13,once,CASSSQVVTEAFF,TGTGCCAGCAGTTCACAGGTAGTTACTGAAGCTTTCTTT
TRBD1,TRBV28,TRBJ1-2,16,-,CASSFPTQGGPGGYTF,TGTGCCAGCAGTTTCCCAACACAGGGGGGTCCTGGTGGCTACACCTTC
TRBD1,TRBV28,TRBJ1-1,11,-,CASSLRDSAFF,TGTGCCAGCAGCCTACGGGACAGCGCTTTCTTT
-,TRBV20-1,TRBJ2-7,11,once,CSARFSGEQYF,TGCAGTGCTAGATTCAGCGGCGAGCAGTACTTC
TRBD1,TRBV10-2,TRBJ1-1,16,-,CASSESRTGGGTEAFF,TGCGCCAGCAGTGAGTCGAGGACAGGAGGGGGTACTGAAGCTTTCTTT